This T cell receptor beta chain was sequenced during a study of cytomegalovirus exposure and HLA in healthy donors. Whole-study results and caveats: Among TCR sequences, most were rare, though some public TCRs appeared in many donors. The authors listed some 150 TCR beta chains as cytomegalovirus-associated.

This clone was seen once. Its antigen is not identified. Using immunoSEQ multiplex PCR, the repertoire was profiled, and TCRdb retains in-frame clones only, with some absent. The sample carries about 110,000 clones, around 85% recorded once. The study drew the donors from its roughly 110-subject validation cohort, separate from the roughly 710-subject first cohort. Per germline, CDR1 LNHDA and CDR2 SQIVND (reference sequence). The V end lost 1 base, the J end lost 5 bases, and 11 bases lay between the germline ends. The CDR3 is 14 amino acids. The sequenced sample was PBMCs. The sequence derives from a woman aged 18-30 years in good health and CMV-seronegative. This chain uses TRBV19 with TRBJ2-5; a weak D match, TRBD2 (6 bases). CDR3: CASSIGTRGETQYF. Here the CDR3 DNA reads TGTGCCAGTAGTATAGGAACCCGGGGGGAGACCCAGTACTTC.